The present TCR beta chain was sequenced within a study of blood T cell repertoires in COVID-19. Study details: Acute and convalescent COVID-19 specimens originated in the United States, Italy and Spain. In each case, the material was cDNA or gDNA derived from T cells, B-cell-depleted T cells, or PBMCs.

Trimming removed 6 bases from V and 4 bases from J, with 20 bases in between. The germline V gene has CDR1 SGHNT and CDR2 YYREEE (reference sequence). The CDR3 extends over 15 amino acids. Generated by immunoSEQ multiplex PCR, the TCRdb table keeps only in-frame clones and is missing some. This table holds approximately 97,000 clones, approximately 86% found once. Patients of the Seattle cohort, enrolled during active infection, were followed longitudinally. The source material was peripheral blood. The receptor was derived from a man over 45 with COVID-19, enrolled during active disease. This chain uses TRBV5-4 with TRBJ2-7, with D maybe TRBD2 (6 bases). The CDR3 sequence: CASTPYPRGRYEQYF. The DNA of the CDR3 is TGTGCCAGCACCCCCTACCCTCGGGGGAGGTACGAGCAGTACTTC.